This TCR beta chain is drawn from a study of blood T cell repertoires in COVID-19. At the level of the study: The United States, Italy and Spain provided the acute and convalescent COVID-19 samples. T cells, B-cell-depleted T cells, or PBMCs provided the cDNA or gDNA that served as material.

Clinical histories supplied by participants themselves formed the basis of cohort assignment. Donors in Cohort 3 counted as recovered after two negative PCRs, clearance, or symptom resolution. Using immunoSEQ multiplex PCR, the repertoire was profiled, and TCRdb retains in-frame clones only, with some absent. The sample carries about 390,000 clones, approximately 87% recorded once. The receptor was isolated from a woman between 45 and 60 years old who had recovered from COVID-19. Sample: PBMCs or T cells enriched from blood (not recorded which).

CDR3 coding DNA: TGTGCCAGCAGCCTTTCTTCGAATGAAAAACTGTTTTTT. Encoded protein: CASSLSSNEKLFF. V is TRBV9 and J is TRBJ1-4; D unclear. Germline-derived CDR1 and CDR2 are SGDLS and YYNGEE. The ends were cut back, 4 bases at V and 5 bases at J, with 9 bases in the middle. This CDR3 is 13 amino acids long.